The source of this T cell receptor (beta chain) is a study of CD8 T cells in ankylosing spondylitis. Making use of molecular barcodes, quantitative 5'-RACE generated TCR beta libraries. TCRdb independently ran MiXCR on the 5' RACE reads; one entry per CDR3 protein. The table lists around 250,000 distinct CDR3 sequences, about 10% of them singletons, with roughly 6.8% in the top ten. A remark on this clonotype: This sequence may be a read error, since a much larger clone differs from it by one base.

This TCR derives from a male donor with ankylosing spondylitis or in good health (not recorded which). Sequenced input: blood, either unsorted or a sorted T cell fraction (not recorded which).

CDR3 coding DNA: TGTGCCAGCAGCTCGGGGCTGGGACAGTTAAACACTGAAGCTTTCTTT. Its protein is CASSSGLGQLNTEAFF. The chain combines TRBV5-5 with TRBJ1-1, with TRBD1 identical over 7 bases. Per germline, CDR1 SGHKS and CDR2 YYEKEE (reference sequence). The CDR3 runs 16 residues. V was clipped by 3 bases and J by 2 bases; unmatched bases: 10.